This T cell receptor (beta chain) derives from a study of T cell responses to AZD1222 COVID-19 vaccine. Overall study findings and caveats: There were mostly white British donors and more females than males, and clonal diversity was possibly underestimated. Among vaccine-associated CD4 TCRs, coverage spanned spike, with dominance at 160-218 and 743-854. Just six or seven AZD1222 recipients tested seropositive at baseline.

Method: immunoSEQ multiplex PCR; TCRdb's copy keeps in-frame clones and lacks some. This sample carries 130,000 to 150,000 clones, around nine tenths of them seen once, and the ten largest clones take approximately 1.5%. The germline V gene encodes CDR1 DFQATT and CDR2 SNEGSKA (reference sequence). Trimming cost V 6 bases and J 2 bases, with 4 bases left between them. The CDR3 extends over 10 amino acids. Remarks on this clone: Its target is not known.

This chain connects TRBV20-1 to TRBJ2-5; D unresolved. The specimen was peripheral blood, collected on day 0 of AZD1222 vaccination. The sequence was collected from an adult in good health. The CDR3 DNA sequence: TGCAGTGCCCTACAAGAGACCCAGTACTTC. Protein: CSALQETQYF.